A selection of T cell receptor beta chains follows, all from one sample in a study of cytomegalovirus exposure and HLA in healthy donors. Sequenced by immunoSEQ multiplex PCR; TCRdb stores in-frame clones only, minus some. The table includes some 140,000 clones, 60% to 85% detected once. Sequenced material: PBMCs. The receptors were sampled from a man aged 25-45 years in good health and CMV-seronegative. Both conserved end residues are part of each CDR3. The D gene is left open where the match is weak. Size values are once, few and many counts, or a class for expanded clones, and some rows have none.

>NA|TRBV9|TRBJ1-5|NA
CASSAEGGPQHF
TGTGCCAGCAGCGCCGAAGGGGGGCCCCAGCATTTT
>NA|TRBV18|TRBJ1-1|NA
CASSSDPRPATEAFF
TGTGCCAGCTCATCCGACCCTCGTCCAGCGACTGAAGCTTTCTTT
>TRBD1|TRBV28|TRBJ1-1|NA
CASSLSQGVIQAFF
TGTGCCAGCAGTTTATCCCAGGGGGTGATACAAGCTTTCTTT
>NA|TRBV29-1|TRBJ2-3|NA
CSVVRFGGLGTDTQYF
TGCAGCGTTGTCCGTTTCGGGGGGCTAGGCACAGATACGCAGTATTTT
>TRBD1|TRBV5-6|TRBJ2-1|NA
CASSLGAGTGENEQFF
TGTGCCAGCAGCTTGGGGGCCGGGACAGGGGAAAATGAGCAGTTCTTC
>TRBD2|TRBV7-7|TRBJ2-5|once
CASSLGLAGDLETQYF
TGTGCTAGCAGCCTAGGACTAGCGGGAGATTTAGAGACCCAGTACTTC
>TRBD1|TRBV7-9|TRBJ2-7|NA
CASSLGRRTGGTNEQYF
TGTGCCAGCAGCTTAGGCCGAAGGACAGGGGGTACGAACGAGCAGTACTTC
>TRBD1|TRBV6-1|TRBJ1-1|NA
CASRDPGQGAVEAFF
TGTGCCAGCAGGGATCCGGGACAGGGGGCTGTTGAAGCTTTCTTT
>TRBD2|TRBV19|TRBJ2-3|NA
CASSTLAGFTDTQYF
TGTGCCAGTAGTACATTAGCGGGATTCACAGATACGCAGTATTTT
>NA|TRBV4-3|TRBJ1-1|few
CASSQEAGLNTEAFF
TGCGCCAGCAGCCAAGAGGCGGGATTGAACACTGAAGCTTTCTTT
>TRBD2|TRBV29-1|TRBJ2-7|NA
CSVGGTQGSTLSGSGYEQYF
TGCAGCGTCGGCGGCACTCAGGGGTCAACTCTTAGCGGGAGTGGGTACGAGCAGTACTTC
>NA|TRBV7-3|TRBJ1-1|NA
CASSSILGVNTEAFF
TGTGCCAGCAGCTCCATCTTAGGGGTAAATACTGAAGCTTTCTTT
>NA|TRBV9|TRBJ1-1|NA
CASSFLHTPDTEAFF
TGTGCCAGCAGCTTTTTGCACACCCCAGACACTGAAGCTTTCTTT
>NA|TRBV10-3|TRBJ1-6|NA
CAISGERNSPLHF
TGTGCCATCAGTGGAGAGAGGAATTCACCCCTCCACTTT
>NA|TRBV4-3|TRBJ2-7|NA
CASSQDTGAGYEQYF
TGCGCCAGCAGCCAAGATACGGGAGCGGGCTACGAGCAGTACTTC
>NA|TRBV25-1|TRBJ2-1|NA
CASSVLGWRGNEQFF
TGTGCCAGCAGTGTATTGGGCTGGCGGGGCAATGAGCAGTTCTTC
>TRBD2|TRBV7-9|TRBJ2-1|few
CASSFELSGDHNEQFF
TGTGCCAGCAGCTTTGAGCTTAGCGGGGACCACAATGAGCAGTTCTTC
>NA|TRBV7-2|TRBJ2-5|NA
CASSSRRGGGETQYF
TGTGCCAGCAGCTCCCGAAGGGGGGGCGGGGAGACCCAGTACTTC
>NA|TRBV11-3|TRBJ2-5|NA
CASSLTRGLGETQYF
TGTGCCAGCAGCTTGACCCGGGGACTCGGAGAGACCCAGTACTTC
>TRBD1|TRBV4-1|TRBJ2-7|NA
CASSQDLGQGTYEQYF
TGCGCCAGCAGCCAAGATTTGGGACAGGGCACCTACGAGCAGTACTTC
>NA|TRBV29-1|TRBJ1-3|NA
CSVEVSPATGNTIYF
TGCAGCGTTGAAGTGTCCCCAGCCACAGGGAACACCATATATTTT
>NA|TRBV10-1|TRBJ1-5|NA
CASSEFRDQGFQPQHF
TGCGCCAGCAGTGAATTTAGGGATCAGGGATTTCAGCCCCAGCATTTT
>TRBD1|TRBV28|TRBJ2-3|NA
CASSEYDRAFSTDTQYF
TGTGCCAGCAGTGAATATGACAGGGCATTCAGCACAGATACGCAGTATTTT
>NA|TRBV19|TRBJ1-4|NA
CASSLTRGAANEKLFF
TGTGCCAGTAGTTTAACCAGGGGCGCGGCTAATGAAAAACTGTTTTTT
>NA|TRBV4-1|TRBJ2-1|NA
CASSQSPTGLEQFF
TGCGCCAGCAGCCAAAGCCCCACTGGTCTCGAGCAGTTCTTC
>TRBD1|TRBV9|TRBJ2-1|once
CASSGGTGGWNEQFF
TGTGCCAGCAGCGGAGGGACAGGGGGTTGGAATGAGCAGTTCTTC
>NA|TRBV6-1|TRBJ1-1|NA
CASSEVVDMNTEAFF
TGTGCCAGCAGTGAAGTAGTGGACATGAACACTGAAGCTTTCTTT
>NA|TRBV6-1|TRBJ1-6|NA
CASCGSLGSPLHF
TGTGCCAGCTGCGGGTCGTTGGGGTCACCCCTCCACTTT
>TRBD1|TRBV6-5|TRBJ2-2|NA
CASSPQPRTGLELFF
TGTGCCAGCAGCCCTCAACCGAGGACAGGCCTGGAGTTGTTTTTT
>TRBD1|TRBV29-1|TRBJ2-7|NA
CSVGQGTNSYEQYF
TGCAGCGTGGGACAGGGGACCAATTCCTACGAGCAGTACTTC
>NA|TRBV7-3|TRBJ1-1|NA
CASSFAGSNTEAFF
TGTGCCAGCAGCTTCGCAGGCTCGAACACTGAAGCTTTCTTT